These T cell receptor beta chains were read from a single sample in a study of blood T cells in healthy people across ages. TCRdb recomputed calls from the 5' RACE reads with MiXCR, one row per CDR3 protein. The sample lists roughly 550,000 distinct CDR3 sequences, around 24% occurring once. The same sample was also studied in work on T cells of mothers and their children.

Material: blood. The receptors stem from a boy younger than 18 in good health. The CDR3 runs from the conserved cysteine through the conserved F or W. The D gene is left open where the match is weak. Clone size is given for some rows only: seen once, a few or many times, or a class if the clone is expanded.

>TRBJ1-4|few|-|TRBV12-3/TRBV12-4
CASSFNTGGEKLFF
TGTGCCAGCAGCTTCAACACGGGCGGTGAAAAACTGTTTTTT
>TRBJ2-5|few|TRBD2|TRBV7-2
CASGTSGSGETQYF
TGTGCCAGCGGGACTAGCGGGAGTGGGGAGACCCAGTACTTC
>TRBJ2-5|few|-|TRBV6-2/TRBV6-3
CASSSGAEGETQYF
TGTGCCAGCAGTTCGGGCGCCGAAGGTGAGACCCAGTACTTC
>TRBJ2-7|few|TRBD2|TRBV7-2
CASSSAGGGLYEQYF
TGTGCCAGCAGCTCCGCCGGCGGGGGGCTGTACGAGCAGTACTTC
>TRBJ2-1|-|-|TRBV7-3
CASSSPDYNEQFF
TGTGCCAGCAGCTCCCCTGATTACAATGAGCAGTTCTTC
>TRBJ2-1|few|TRBD2|TRBV2
CASRGGTSGPNEQFF
TGTGCCAGCAGGGGCGGGACTAGCGGACCAAATGAGCAGTTCTTC
>TRBJ1-1|-|-|TRBV4-1
CASSQERGGMNTEAFF
TGCGCCAGCAGCCAAGAAAGGGGTGGGATGAACACTGAAGCTTTCTTT
>TRBJ2-7|-|-|TRBV4-3
CASSQGRGPTYEQYF
TGCGCCAGCAGCCAAGGCCGGGGTCCAACCTACGAGCAGTACTTC
>TRBJ1-1|few|-|TRBV20-1
CSARVQGRGLNTEAFF
TGCAGTGCTAGGGTCCAGGGGAGAGGGCTAAACACTGAAGCTTTCTTT
>TRBJ2-3|-|TRBD1|TRBV7-2
CASSFRDRGADTQYF
TGTGCCAGCAGCTTCCGGGACAGGGGGGCAGATACGCAGTATTTT